This is a list of T cell receptor beta chains from one sample in a study of human T cells and chemical hapten exposure. TCRdb ran MiXCR on the RACE reads and lists one entry per CDR3 protein. The table shows fewer than 400,000 distinct CDR3 sequences, with 6% to 8.5% occurring only once. The source was whole blood, collected in connection with sensitization to the hapten diphenylcyclopropenone (DPC). The receptors were gathered from a woman between 18 and 29 years old with alopecia areata. Some clones in this sample may be carry-over from other donors' samples. The CDR3 runs from the conserved cysteine through the conserved F or W.

CDR3 protein: CSAKGVGRLNTEAFF
V gene: TRBV20-1
J gene: TRBJ1-1

CDR3 protein: CATIHSGDRTDTQYF
V gene: TRBV10-3
J gene: TRBJ2-3

CDR3 protein: CSVVVRGPAGPEQYF
V gene: TRBV29-1
J gene: TRBJ2-7

CDR3 protein: CASSERTSAGTQYF
V gene: TRBV5-1
J gene: TRBJ2-5

CDR3 protein: CASSEAARGIEAFF
V gene: TRBV6-1
J gene: TRBJ1-1

CDR3 protein: CASSQELSGGRTSSTDTQYF
V gene: TRBV4-2
J gene: TRBJ2-3

CDR3 protein: CASSAADLESTDTQYF
V gene: TRBV7-2
J gene: TRBJ2-3

CDR3 protein: CASSSQVTAASTDTQYF
V gene: TRBV7-9
J gene: TRBJ2-3

CDR3 protein: CASSFNSGGETQYF
V gene: TRBV5-1
J gene: TRBJ2-5

CDR3 protein: CASSHPDRRSSYEQYF
V gene: TRBV3-1
J gene: TRBJ2-7

CDR3 protein: CSVPVAAETQYF
V gene: TRBV29-1
J gene: TRBJ2-5

CDR3 protein: CSVQRQGRGGYTF
V gene: TRBV29-1
J gene: TRBJ1-2

CDR3 protein: CASSLLGSPLHF
V gene: TRBV12-3/TRBV12-4
J gene: TRBJ1-6

CDR3 protein: CASSYGTLAGGPSIDTDTQYF
V gene: TRBV6-2/TRBV6-3
J gene: TRBJ2-3

CDR3 protein: CATRTSGANVLTF
V gene: TRBV6-2/TRBV6-3
J gene: TRBJ2-6

CDR3 protein: CASSVERGTGANVLTF
V gene: TRBV9
J gene: TRBJ2-6

CDR3 protein: CASSLIAGGNEQYF
V gene: TRBV5-6
J gene: TRBJ2-7

CDR3 protein: CASSLDYRYNEQFF
V gene: TRBV7-3
J gene: TRBJ2-1

CDR3 protein: CASSLGREEKLFF
V gene: TRBV25-1
J gene: TRBJ1-4

CDR3 protein: CASSLALGDEQFF
V gene: TRBV7-2
J gene: TRBJ2-1

CDR3 protein: CASSNPLRGSTDTQYF
V gene: TRBV7-2
J gene: TRBJ2-3

CDR3 protein: CASRVTGDKKYCYEQYF
V gene: TRBV25-1
J gene: TRBJ2-7

CDR3 protein: CATEKAGNTGELFF
V gene: TRBV12-5
J gene: TRBJ2-2

CDR3 protein: CASKSGETQYF
V gene: TRBV6-6
J gene: TRBJ2-5

CDR3 protein: CASSELPGLAATGANVLTF
V gene: TRBV4-1
J gene: TRBJ2-6

CDR3 protein: CASSQGQGDTGELFF
V gene: TRBV3-1
J gene: TRBJ2-2

CDR3 protein: CASRLAQQGRKEKLFF
V gene: TRBV27
J gene: TRBJ1-4

CDR3 protein: CATSKQGAQASNEQFF
V gene: TRBV24-1
J gene: TRBJ2-1

CDR3 protein: CASSLAVGNEQFF
V gene: TRBV7-6
J gene: TRBJ2-1

CDR3 protein: CASRQGPGQPQHF
V gene: TRBV18
J gene: TRBJ1-5

CDR3 protein: CSATTGGAGANVLTF
V gene: TRBV20-1
J gene: TRBJ2-6

CDR3 protein: CASSSPSGLSYNEQFF
V gene: TRBV6-2/TRBV6-3
J gene: TRBJ2-1

CDR3 protein: CASSVDKRGSSGANVLTF
V gene: TRBV9
J gene: TRBJ2-6

CDR3 protein: CASSYGTGRLNEQFF
V gene: TRBV6-6
J gene: TRBJ2-1

CDR3 protein: CDRAHQPQHF
V gene: TRBV12-3/TRBV12-4
J gene: TRBJ1-5

CDR3 protein: CASSDGTAGNQPQHF
V gene: TRBV5-1
J gene: TRBJ1-5

CDR3 protein: CSVRPSGNTIYF
V gene: TRBV29-1
J gene: TRBJ1-3

CDR3 protein: CSAHDRVRTDTQYF
V gene: TRBV20-1
J gene: TRBJ2-3

CDR3 protein: CASIPGYLLHEQYF
V gene: TRBV6-7
J gene: TRBJ2-7

CDR3 protein: CASSSTVFSGNTIYF
V gene: TRBV27
J gene: TRBJ1-3

CDR3 protein: CAISGGKRGIRTDPTYTQYF
V gene: TRBV10-3
J gene: TRBJ2-3

CDR3 protein: CASSLLFSGVRGYTF
V gene: TRBV28
J gene: TRBJ1-2

CDR3 protein: CAIRTAGTDTQYF
V gene: TRBV10-3
J gene: TRBJ2-3

CDR3 protein: CASSQDTGMNTDTQYF
V gene: TRBV4-3
J gene: TRBJ2-3

CDR3 protein: CASSLRLRPLFYNEQFF
V gene: TRBV12-3/TRBV12-4
J gene: TRBJ2-1

CDR3 protein: CASSQGQGANYVEKLFF
V gene: TRBV3-1
J gene: TRBJ1-4

CDR3 protein: CASSLLSSLDTQYF
V gene: TRBV12-3/TRBV12-4
J gene: TRBJ2-3

CDR3 protein: CASSQDWGGYGYTF
V gene: TRBV4-3
J gene: TRBJ1-2

CDR3 protein: CASRQEAGGDQPQHF
V gene: TRBV2
J gene: TRBJ1-5